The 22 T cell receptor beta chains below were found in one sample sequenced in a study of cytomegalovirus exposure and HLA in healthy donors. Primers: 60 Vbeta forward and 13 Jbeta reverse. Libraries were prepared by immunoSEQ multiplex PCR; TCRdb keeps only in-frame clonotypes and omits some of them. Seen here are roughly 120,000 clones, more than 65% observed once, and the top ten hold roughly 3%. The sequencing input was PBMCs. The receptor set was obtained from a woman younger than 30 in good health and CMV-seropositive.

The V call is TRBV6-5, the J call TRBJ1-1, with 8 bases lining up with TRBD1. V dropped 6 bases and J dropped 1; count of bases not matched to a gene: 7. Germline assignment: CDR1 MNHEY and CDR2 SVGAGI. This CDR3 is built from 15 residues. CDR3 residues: CASSPPDRGNTEAFF. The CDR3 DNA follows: TGTGCCAGCAGCCCCCCCGACAGGGGGAACACTGAAGCTTTCTTT.

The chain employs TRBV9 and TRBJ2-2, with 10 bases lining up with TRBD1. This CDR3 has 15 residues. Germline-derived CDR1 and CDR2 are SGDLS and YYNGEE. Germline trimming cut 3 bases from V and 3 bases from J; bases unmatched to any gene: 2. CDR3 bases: TGTGCCAGCAGCGCGACAGGGGGCGACACCGGGGAGCTGTTTTTT. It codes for CASSATGGDTGELFF.

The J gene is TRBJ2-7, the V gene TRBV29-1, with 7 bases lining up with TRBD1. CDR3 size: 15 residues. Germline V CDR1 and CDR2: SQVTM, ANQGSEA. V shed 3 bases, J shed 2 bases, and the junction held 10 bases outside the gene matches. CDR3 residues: CSVEVGGQETYEQYF. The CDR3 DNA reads TGCAGCGTTGAGGTAGGAGGACAGGAGACCTACGAGCAGTACTTC.

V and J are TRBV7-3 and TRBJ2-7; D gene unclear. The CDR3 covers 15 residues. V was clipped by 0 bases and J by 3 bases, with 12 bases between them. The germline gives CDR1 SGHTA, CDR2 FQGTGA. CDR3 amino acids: CASSLTHSKHYEQYF. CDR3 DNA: TGTGCCAGCAGCTTAACCCACAGTAAACACTACGAGCAGTACTTC.

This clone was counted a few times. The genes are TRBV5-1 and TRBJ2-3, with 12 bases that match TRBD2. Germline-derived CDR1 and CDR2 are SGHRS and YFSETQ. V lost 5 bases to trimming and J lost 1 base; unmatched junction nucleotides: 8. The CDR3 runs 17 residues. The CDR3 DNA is TGCGCCAGCAGTGTGCTAGCGGGGGGGCCGGGCACAGATACGCAGTATTTT. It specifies CASSVLAGGPGTDTQYF.

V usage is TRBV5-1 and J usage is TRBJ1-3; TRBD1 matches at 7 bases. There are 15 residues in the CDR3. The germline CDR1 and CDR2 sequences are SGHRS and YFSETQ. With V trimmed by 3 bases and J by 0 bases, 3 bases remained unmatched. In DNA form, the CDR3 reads TGCGCCAGCAGCTCGGGGACAGCCTCTGGAAACACCATATATTTT. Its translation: CASSSGTASGNTIYF.

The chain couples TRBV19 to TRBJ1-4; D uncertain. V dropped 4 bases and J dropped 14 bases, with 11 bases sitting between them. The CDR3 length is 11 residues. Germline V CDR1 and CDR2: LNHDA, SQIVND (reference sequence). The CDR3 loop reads CASSTSGNLFF. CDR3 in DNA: TGTGCCAGTAGTACTAGTGGAAATCTGTTTTTT.

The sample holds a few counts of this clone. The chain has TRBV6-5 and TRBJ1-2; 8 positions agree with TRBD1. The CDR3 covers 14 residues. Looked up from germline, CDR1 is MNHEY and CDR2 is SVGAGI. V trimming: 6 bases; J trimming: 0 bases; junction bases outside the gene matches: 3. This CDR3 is CASRVRGPNYGYTF. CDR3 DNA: TGTGCCAGCAGGGTCAGGGGGCCTAACTATGGCTACACCTTC.

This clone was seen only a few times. In DNA form, the CDR3 reads TGCGCCAGCAGTCACCCCGGTGGGGAGGGGAATTCACCCCTCCACTTT. This gives the protein CASSHPGGEGNSPLHF. V is TRBV23-1 and J is TRBJ1-6, with D tentatively TRBD1 (5 bases). TRBV23-1 qualifies as an ORF whose function is uncertain. This CDR3 spans 16 amino acids. Trimming took 3 bases from V and 7 from J, leaving 16 bases between them.

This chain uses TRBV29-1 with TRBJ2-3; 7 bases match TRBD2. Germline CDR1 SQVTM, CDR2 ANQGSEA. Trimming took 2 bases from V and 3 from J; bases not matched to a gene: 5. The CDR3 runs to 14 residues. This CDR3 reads CSVESGAGTDTQYF. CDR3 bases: TGCAGCGTTGAAAGCGGGGCTGGTACAGATACGCAGTATTTT.

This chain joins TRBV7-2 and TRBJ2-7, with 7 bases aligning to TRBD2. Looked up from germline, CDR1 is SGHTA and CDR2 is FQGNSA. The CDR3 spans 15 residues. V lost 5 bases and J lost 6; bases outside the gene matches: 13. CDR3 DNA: TGTGCCAGCAGCCTCCGAGAACGGGGGGATTTCGAGCAGTACTTC. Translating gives CASSLRERGDFEQYF.

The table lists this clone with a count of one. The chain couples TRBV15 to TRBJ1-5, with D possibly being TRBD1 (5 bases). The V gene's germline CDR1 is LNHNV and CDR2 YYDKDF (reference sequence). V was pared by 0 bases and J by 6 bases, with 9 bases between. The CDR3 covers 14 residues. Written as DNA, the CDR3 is TGTGCCACCAGCAGAGATCAGGGAAGTCAGCCCCAGCATTTT. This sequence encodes CATSRDQGSQPQHF.

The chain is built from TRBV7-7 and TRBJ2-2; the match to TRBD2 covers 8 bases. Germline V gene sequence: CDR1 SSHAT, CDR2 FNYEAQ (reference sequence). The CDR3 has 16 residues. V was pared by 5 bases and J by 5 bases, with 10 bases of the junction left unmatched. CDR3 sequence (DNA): TGTGCCAGCAGCAATTACGGGGGGGCCCGGACCGGGGAGCTGTTTTTT. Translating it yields CASSNYGGARTGELFF.

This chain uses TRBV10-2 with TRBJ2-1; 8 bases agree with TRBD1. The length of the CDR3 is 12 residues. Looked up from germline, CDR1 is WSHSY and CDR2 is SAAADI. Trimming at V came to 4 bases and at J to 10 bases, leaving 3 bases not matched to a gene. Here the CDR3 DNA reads TGCGCCAGCAGTGGACAGGGGAGCGAGCAGTTCTTC. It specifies CASSGQGSEQFF.

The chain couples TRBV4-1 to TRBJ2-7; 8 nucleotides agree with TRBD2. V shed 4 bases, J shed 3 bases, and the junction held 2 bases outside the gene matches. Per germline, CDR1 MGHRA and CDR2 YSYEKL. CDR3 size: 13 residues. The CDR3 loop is CASSLRGGYEQYF. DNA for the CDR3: TGCGCCAGCAGCCTTCGGGGGGGCTACGAGCAGTACTTC.

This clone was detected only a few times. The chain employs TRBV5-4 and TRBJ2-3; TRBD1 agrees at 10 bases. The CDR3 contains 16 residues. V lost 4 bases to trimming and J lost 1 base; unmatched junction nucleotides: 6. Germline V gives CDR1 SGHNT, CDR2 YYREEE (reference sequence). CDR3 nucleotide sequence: TGTGCCAGCAGCCAAGACGGGACAGGGGGCACAGATACGCAGTATTTT. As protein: CASSQDGTGGTDTQYF. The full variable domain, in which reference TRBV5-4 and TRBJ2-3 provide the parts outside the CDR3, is ETGVTQSPTHLIKTRGQQVTLRCSSQSGHNTVSWYQQALGQGPQFIFQYYREEENGRGNFPPRFSGLQFPNYSSELNVNALELDDSALYLCASSQDGTGGTDTQYFGPGTRLTVL.

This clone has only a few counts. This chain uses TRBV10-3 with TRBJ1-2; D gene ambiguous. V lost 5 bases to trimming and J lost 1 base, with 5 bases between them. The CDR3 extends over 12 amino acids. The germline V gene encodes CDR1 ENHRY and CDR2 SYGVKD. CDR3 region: CAISTVNYGYTF. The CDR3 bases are TGTGCCATCAGTACAGTTAACTATGGCTACACCTTC.

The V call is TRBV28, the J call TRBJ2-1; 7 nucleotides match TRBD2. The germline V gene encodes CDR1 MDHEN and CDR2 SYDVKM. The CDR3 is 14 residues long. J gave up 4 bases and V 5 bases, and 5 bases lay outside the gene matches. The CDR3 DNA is TGTGCCAGCAGTCCCAGCGGGGAATACAATGAGCAGTTCTTC. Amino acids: CASSPSGEYNEQFF.

As DNA, the CDR3 is TGTGCCAGCAGCTTACCCGGGACTAGCGGGGGGGTTGGAGATACGCAGTATTTT. Its translation: CASSLPGTSGGVGDTQYF. The V call is TRBV7-9, the J call TRBJ2-3, with TRBD2 matching over 16 bases. This CDR3 is 18 amino acids long. In germline, CDR1 is SEHNR, CDR2 FQNEAQ (reference sequence). V was clipped by 2 bases and J by 5 bases; unmatched bases: 7.

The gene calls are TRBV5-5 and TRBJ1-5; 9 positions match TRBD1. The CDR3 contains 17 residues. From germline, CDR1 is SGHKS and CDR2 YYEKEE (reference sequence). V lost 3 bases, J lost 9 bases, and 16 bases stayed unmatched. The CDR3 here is CASSSLPGQGLGGPQHF. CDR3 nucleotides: TGTGCCAGCAGCTCGCTCCCGGGACAGGGACTAGGGGGGCCCCAGCATTTT.

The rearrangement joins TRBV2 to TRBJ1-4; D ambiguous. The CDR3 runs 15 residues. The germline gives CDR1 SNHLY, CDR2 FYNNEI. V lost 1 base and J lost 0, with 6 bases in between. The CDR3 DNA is TGTGCCAGCAGTGAAGGCAGTGCAACTAATGAAAAACTGTTTTTT. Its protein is CASSEGSATNEKLFF.

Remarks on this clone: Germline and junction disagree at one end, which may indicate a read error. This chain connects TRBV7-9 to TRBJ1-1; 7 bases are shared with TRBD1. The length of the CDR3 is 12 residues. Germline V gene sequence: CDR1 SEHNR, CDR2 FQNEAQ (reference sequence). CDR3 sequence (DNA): TGTTCCAGCAGCTCCGGAGGGGGCGAAGCTTTCTTT. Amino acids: CSSSSGGGEAFF.